This T cell receptor beta chain was captured by sequencing in a study of cytomegalovirus exposure and HLA in healthy donors. Notes on the study in general: Within a later analysis, the majority of CMV-associated TCR beta chains appeared HLA-restricted.

Whereas donors were nominally healthy upon sampling, unrecorded immune exposures were probable. Use of 60 Vbeta and 13 Jbeta primers characterized the PCR. Libraries were prepared by immunoSEQ multiplex PCR; TCRdb keeps only in-frame clonotypes and omits some of them. The sample shows 150,000 to 200,000 clones, approximately 84% of them seen only once. The CDR3 is 14 amino acids. Germline loops: CDR1 SGHAT, CDR2 FQNNGV. V was pared by 7 bases and J by 7 bases, with 5 bases of the junction left unmatched. This clone was found once. Its antigen is currently unknown. V usage is TRBV11-2 and J usage is TRBJ2-1; 12 nucleotides align to TRBD2. The sequenced sample consisted of PBMCs. This clonotype originated in a woman in her thirties in good health and CMV-seropositive. CDR3 protein: CASIGLAGYNEQFF. The CDR3 nucleotides are TGTGCCAGCATAGGACTAGCGGGATATAATGAGCAGTTCTTC.